This is a list of T cell receptor beta chains from one sample in a study of T-cell reconstitution after alpha-beta-depleted transplantation in children. MiXCR, applied by TCRdb to the PCR reads, yields one record per CDR3 protein. Among hundreds of thousands of distinct CDR3 sequences listed, around a tenth were seen once. The starting material was peripheral blood, obtained 180 days after TCRalphabeta/CD19-depleted stem cell transplant. All receptors derive from a male patient under 10 years old who had a stem cell transplant for chronic granulomatous disease, so the T cells may come from the graft donor. CDR3s include the opening cysteine and the closing phenylalanine or tryptophan. D genes are given only for firm matches. Part of the rows lack a size; the others show once, few, many or a class for expanded clones.

length: 14; V: TRBV20-1; D: -; size: many; J: TRBJ1-6; DNA: TGCAGTGCTACGCTGACAGGTGTGAATTCACCCCTCCACTTT; CDR3: CSATLTGVNSPLHF
length: 13; V: TRBV19; D: -; size: few; J: TRBJ2-3; DNA: TGTGCCACCTCGACACGGGGGGCGCATACGCAGTATTTT; CDR3: CATSTRGAHTQYF
length: 14; V: TRBV2; D: TRBD1; size: many; J: TRBJ2-3; DNA: TGTGCCAGCAGTGATCACAGGGGAGCAGATACGCAGTATTTT; CDR3: CASSDHRGADTQYF
length: 15; V: TRBV19; D: -; size: -; J: TRBJ2-3; DNA: TGTGCCAGTAGTATGTCTTCCCCTGGCACAGATACGCAGTATTTT; CDR3: CASSMSSPGTDTQYF
length: 14; V: TRBV20-1; D: -; size: many; J: TRBJ2-2; DNA: TGCAGTGCTAGAAAGAGGGCGATCACCGGGGAGCTGTTTTTT; CDR3: CSARKRAITGELFF
length: 13; V: TRBV29-1; D: -; size: many; J: TRBJ1-2; DNA: TGCAGCGTATCCCCGGTTCGCGGAAGGGGCTACACCTTC; CDR3: CSVSPVRGRGYTF
length: 13; V: TRBV12-3/TRBV12-4; D: -; size: many; J: TRBJ1-1; DNA: TGTGCCAGCAGACTACAGGTGAACACTGAAGCTTTCTTT; CDR3: CASRLQVNTEAFF
length: 17; V: TRBV11-2; D: TRBD2; size: many; J: TRBJ2-7; DNA: TGTGCCAGCAGCGACCGGACTAGCGGTCTGGGACACTACGAGCAGTACTTC; CDR3: CASSDRTSGLGHYEQYF
length: 18; V: TRBV15; D: -; size: many; J: TRBJ2-3; DNA: TGTGCCACCAGCAGAGAAGTGCGCGGCGGGCTCCCCACAGATACGCAGTATTTT; CDR3: CATSREVRGGLPTDTQYF
length: 15; V: TRBV4-3; D: TRBD1; size: many; J: TRBJ2-7; DNA: TGCGCCAGCAGCCAAGAGGAAAGGGGGCCCTACGAGCAGTACTTC; CDR3: CASSQEERGPYEQYF
length: 16; V: TRBV29-1; D: TRBD1; size: many; J: TRBJ2-5; DNA: TGCAGCGTTTGTACACTACAGGGGATAATACAAGAGACCCAGTACTTC; CDR3: CSVCTLQGIIQETQYF
length: 15; V: TRBV20-1; D: TRBD2; size: many; J: TRBJ2-7; DNA: TGCAGTGCTTCTTCTCTAGCGGGAGGACCCTACGAGCAGTACTTC; CDR3: CSASSLAGGPYEQYF
length: 15; V: TRBV28; D: -; size: -; J: TRBJ2-7; DNA: TGTGCCAGCAGCTCGGACAGTCAGGGAATCTACGAGCAGTACTTC; CDR3: CASSSDSQGIYEQYF
length: 13; V: TRBV20-1; D: TRBD2; size: many; J: TRBJ2-3; DNA: TGCAGTGGGCTAGCGGGAGTAGATGATACGCAGTATTTT; CDR3: CSGLAGVDDTQYF
length: 13; V: TRBV5-5; D: -; size: many; J: TRBJ2-7; DNA: TGTGCCAGCAGGTTCGGTGGATCCTACGAGCAGTACTTC; CDR3: CASRFGGSYEQYF
length: 17; V: TRBV6-2/TRBV6-3; D: -; size: few; J: TRBJ1-2; DNA: TGTGCCAGCAGTTACTCGGGCCCTCCCTGGGGCTACTATGGCTACACCTTC; CDR3: CASSYSGPPWGYYGYTF
length: 16; V: TRBV7-2; D: -; size: many; J: TRBJ1-3; DNA: TGTGCCAGCAGCTTAGAAGTTCGGCGGCAGAAAATTACCATATATTTT; CDR3: CASSLEVRRQKITIYF
length: 13; V: TRBV12-3/TRBV12-4; D: -; size: few; J: TRBJ1-3; DNA: TGTGCCAGCAGTTTTTCTACTGGAAACACCATATATTTT; CDR3: CASSFSTGNTIYF
length: 17; V: TRBV5-1; D: TRBD2; size: once; J: TRBJ2-1; DNA: TGCGCCAGCAGCTTGGTTTCGGCGGGGGGGCGTTTCAATGAGCAGTTCTTC; CDR3: CASSLVSAGGRFNEQFF
length: 16; V: TRBV7-2; D: -; size: many; J: TRBJ2-2; DNA: TGTGCCAGCAGCCGAGAGATAGGACAGTACACCGGGGAGCTGTTTTTT; CDR3: CASSREIGQYTGELFF
length: 13; V: TRBV28; D: -; size: many; J: TRBJ2-2; DNA: TGTGCCAGCAGTTTGCCAGGGGCCGGGGAGCTGTTTTTT; CDR3: CASSLPGAGELFF
length: 16; V: TRBV7-9; D: TRBD1; size: many; J: TRBJ1-1; DNA: TGTGCCAGCAGCTTCGGGACAGCGCTAGGTGACACTGAAGCTTTCTTT; CDR3: CASSFGTALGDTEAFF
length: 13; V: TRBV20-1; D: -; size: many; J: TRBJ1-4; DNA: TGCAGTGCTAGAGGAAGGGCTAGTGAAAAACTGTTTTTT; CDR3: CSARGRASEKLFF
length: 16; V: TRBV5-1; D: TRBD2; size: many; J: TRBJ2-1; DNA: TGCGCCAGCAGCTTGGTAGTAGCGGGAGGGCCACGTGAGCAGTTCTTC; CDR3: CASSLVVAGGPREQFF
length: 18; V: TRBV5-6; D: -; size: many; J: TRBJ1-2; DNA: TGTGCCAGCAGCTTTGGAGCGGGGCTGAGACCGGGCGGCTATGGCTACACCTTC; CDR3: CASSFGAGLRPGGYGYTF
length: 15; V: TRBV20-1; D: -; size: many; J: TRBJ2-3; DNA: TGCAGTGCTCCACGTGGAGCGATACCCACAGATACGCAGTATTTT; CDR3: CSAPRGAIPTDTQYF
length: 17; V: TRBV18; D: -; size: -; J: TRBJ2-3; DNA: TGTGCCAGCTCACCACTTCTTCTGAGCACTAGCACAGATACGCAGTATTTT; CDR3: CASSPLLLSTSTDTQYF
length: 15; V: TRBV7-3; D: TRBD1; size: many; J: TRBJ1-1; DNA: TGTGCCAGCAGCACCACAGGGGGGGGGAACACTGAAGCTTTCTTT; CDR3: CASSTTGGGNTEAFF
length: 14; V: TRBV5-6; D: -; size: many; J: TRBJ1-2; DNA: TGTGCCAGCAGCGGGGGGAGTCTTAACTATGGCTACACCTTC; CDR3: CASSGGSLNYGYTF
length: 13; V: TRBV15; D: -; size: many; J: TRBJ1-6; DNA: TGTGCCACCAGCAGACCCGGCGGTTCACCCCTCCACTTT; CDR3: CATSRPGGSPLHF
length: 13; V: TRBV20-1; D: -; size: many; J: TRBJ1-5; DNA: TGCAGTGCTAACCAGGGTAGCAATCAGCCCCAGCATTTT; CDR3: CSANQGSNQPQHF
length: 15; V: TRBV12-3/TRBV12-4; D: TRBD1; size: many; J: TRBJ1-1; DNA: TGTGCCAGCAGCCGGCCAGGGACAGGGTTTTTTGAAGCTTTCTTT; CDR3: CASSRPGTGFFEAFF
length: 12; V: TRBV6-1; D: -; size: many; J: TRBJ2-7; DNA: TGTGCCAGCAGGGAGGACAGCTACGAGCAGTACTTC; CDR3: CASREDSYEQYF
length: 11; V: TRBV29-1; D: -; size: many; J: TRBJ1-2; DNA: TGCAGCGTTGACGGGCCCTATGGCTACACCTTC; CDR3: CSVDGPYGYTF
length: 11; V: TRBV5-5; D: -; size: few; J: TRBJ2-1; DNA: TGTGCCAGCATGGACTACCTTGGCCAGTTCTTC; CDR3: CASMDYLGQFF
length: 16; V: TRBV28; D: TRBD2; size: -; J: TRBJ2-2; DNA: TGTGCCAGCAGTATTGGCGGGAGTTCGAACACCGGGGAGCTGTTTTTT; CDR3: CASSIGGSSNTGELFF
length: 15; V: TRBV15; D: TRBD1; size: many; J: TRBJ1-1; DNA: TGTGCCACCAGCGGGACCGGGACAGGGGGCACTGAAGCTTTCTTT; CDR3: CATSGTGTGGTEAFF
length: 15; V: TRBV5-4; D: -; size: many; J: TRBJ2-6; DNA: TGTGCCAGCAGCTTGCCCCTACTTGGGGCCAACGTCCTGACTTTC; CDR3: CASSLPLLGANVLTF
length: 16; V: TRBV20-1; D: TRBD2; size: many; J: TRBJ2-1; DNA: TGCAGTGCTAGAGGGCTAGCGGGAGGGCTTATTGATGAGCAGTTCTTC; CDR3: CSARGLAGGLIDEQFF
length: 16; V: TRBV28; D: TRBD1; size: many; J: TRBJ2-3; DNA: TGTGCCAGCAGAGTCCGGTACAGGGGGGAGACAGATACGCAGTATTTT; CDR3: CASRVRYRGETDTQYF
length: 13; V: TRBV2; D: TRBD1; size: -; J: TRBJ2-2; DNA: TGTGCCAGCACTCGACAGGGCTCCGGGGAGCTGTTTTTT; CDR3: CASTRQGSGELFF